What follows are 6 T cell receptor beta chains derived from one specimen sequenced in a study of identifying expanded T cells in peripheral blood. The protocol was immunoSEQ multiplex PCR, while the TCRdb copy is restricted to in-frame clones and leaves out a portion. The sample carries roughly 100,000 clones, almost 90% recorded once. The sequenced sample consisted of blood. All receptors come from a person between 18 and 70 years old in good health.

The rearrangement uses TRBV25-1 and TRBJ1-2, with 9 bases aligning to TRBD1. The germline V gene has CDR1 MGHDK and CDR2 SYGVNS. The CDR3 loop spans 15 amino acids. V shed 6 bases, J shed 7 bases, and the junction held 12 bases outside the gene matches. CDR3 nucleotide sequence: TGTGCCAGCAGAAGGACAGGGGACCCTAGGGGTGGCTACACCTTC. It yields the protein CASRRTGDPRGGYTF.

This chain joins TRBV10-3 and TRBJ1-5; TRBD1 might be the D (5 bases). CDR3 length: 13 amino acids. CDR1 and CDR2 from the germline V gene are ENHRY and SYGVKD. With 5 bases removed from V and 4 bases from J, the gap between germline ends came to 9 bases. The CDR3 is CAISLGGNQPQHF. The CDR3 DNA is TGTGCCATCAGTCTGGGGGGGAATCAGCCCCAGCATTTT.

The CDR3 nucleotides are TGCGCCAGCAGCCAATTAACGGGACAGGGAACCGGGGAGCTGTTTTTT. Its protein product is CASSQLTGQGTGELFF. The chain uses TRBV4-3 and TRBJ2-2, with 9 bases identical to TRBD1. CDR3 length: 16 amino acids. With V trimmed by 2 bases and J by 5 bases, 6 bases remained unmatched. Looked up from germline, CDR1 is LGHNA and CDR2 is YSLEER.

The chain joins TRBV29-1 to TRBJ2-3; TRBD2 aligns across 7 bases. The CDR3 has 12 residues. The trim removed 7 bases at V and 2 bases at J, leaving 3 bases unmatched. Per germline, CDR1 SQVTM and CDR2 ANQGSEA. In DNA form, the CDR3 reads TGCAGCGAGGCGGGGGACACAGATACGCAGTATTTT. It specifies CSEAGDTDTQYF.

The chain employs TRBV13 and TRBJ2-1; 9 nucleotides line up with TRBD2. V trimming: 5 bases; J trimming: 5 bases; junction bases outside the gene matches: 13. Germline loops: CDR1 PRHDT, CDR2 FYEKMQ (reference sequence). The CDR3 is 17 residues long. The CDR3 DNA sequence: TGTGCCAGCAGCCGGAGGTCGGGACTAGCTAAAAACAATGAGCAGTTCTTC. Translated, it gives CASSRRSGLAKNNEQFF. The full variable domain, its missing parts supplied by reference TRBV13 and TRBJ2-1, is AAGVIQSPRHLIKEKRETATLKCYPIPRHDTVYWYQQGPGQDPQFLISFYEKMQSDKGSIPDRFSAQQFSDYHSELNMSSLELGDSALYFCASSRRSGLAKNNEQFFGPGTRLTVL.

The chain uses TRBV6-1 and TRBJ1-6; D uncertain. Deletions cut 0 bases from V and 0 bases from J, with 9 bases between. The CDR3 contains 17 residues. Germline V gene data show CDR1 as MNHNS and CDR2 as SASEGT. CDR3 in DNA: TGTGCCAGCAGTGAAGCTTTCGTGAGCTCCTATAATTCACCCCTCCACTTT. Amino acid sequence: CASSEAFVSSYNSPLHF.